What follows are 14 T cell receptor beta chains derived from one specimen sequenced in a study of cytomegalovirus exposure and HLA in healthy donors. PCR primers comprised 60 Vbeta and 13 Jbeta primers. Only in-frame clones appear in the TCRdb table, and some are missing; sequencing was by immunoSEQ multiplex PCR. The sample has tens of thousands of clones, around 84% seen once; the top ten hold around 4.3%. Sequencing was done on a sample of PBMCs. The origin of the receptors is a man in his forties in good health and CMV-seronegative.

The rearrangement links TRBV19 to TRBJ1-3; 7 bases fit TRBD1. After removal of 6 bases from V and 11 bases from J, the junction contained 13 bases not matched to a gene. This CDR3 has 14 residues. Germline values: CDR1 LNHDA, CDR2 SQIVND (reference sequence). Here the CDR3 reads CASRLRQDRQAIYF. The CDR3 DNA follows: TGTGCCAGTAGACTACGCCAGGACAGGCAAGCCATATATTTT.

This chain joins TRBV28 and TRBJ2-7, with 11 bases identical to TRBD2. The CDR3 is made up of 16 amino acids. With V trimmed by 6 bases and J by 1 base, 8 bases remained unmatched. The germline V gene has CDR1 MDHEN and CDR2 SYDVKM. CDR3 bases: TGTGCCAGCAGACACATAGCGGGAGGGCCTTCCTACGAGCAGTACTTC. This encodes CASRHIAGGPSYEQYF. The variable domain in full, completed from reference TRBV28 and TRBJ2-7, reads DVKVTQSSRYLVKRTGEKVFLECVQDMDHENMFWYRQDPGLGLRLIYFSYDVKMKEKGDIPEGYSVSREKKERFSLILESASTNQTSMYLCASRHIAGGPSYEQYFGPGTRLTVT.

J is TRBJ1-6 and V is TRBV4-2; possible D gene TRBD1, 5 bases. Looked up from germline, CDR1 is LGHNA and CDR2 is YNFKEQ. Trimming took off 0 bases at V and 7 bases at J, with 10 bases between the two ends. CDR3 length: 15 residues. The CDR3 DNA follows: TGTGCCAGCAGCCAAGATTTTGACAGCAATTCACCCCTCCACTTT. Amino acid sequence: CASSQDFDSNSPLHF.

The chain has TRBV7-2 and TRBJ2-7, with 10 nucleotides matching TRBD2. V trimming: 2 bases; J trimming: 4 bases; junction bases outside the gene matches: 5. Per the germline V gene, CDR1 is SGHTA and CDR2 is FQGNSA. This CDR3 contains 15 residues. The CDR3 sequence is CASSLRASGSYEQYF. The DNA of the CDR3 is TGTGCCAGCAGCTTACGGGCTAGCGGGAGTTACGAGCAGTACTTC. Filled out from reference TRBV7-2 and TRBJ2-7, the complete variable domain reads GAGVSQSPSNKVTEKGKDVELRCDPISGHTALYWYRQSLGQGLEFLIYFQGNSAPDKSGLPSDRFSAERTGGSVSTLTIQRTQQEDSAVYLCASSLRASGSYEQYFGPGTRLTVT.

V and J are TRBV30 and TRBJ2-5, with D possibly being TRBD2 (7 bases). The DNA end is more similar to TRBJ2-7, so the J call may be wrong. The CDR3 extends over 11 amino acids. Germline V gene lookup returns CDR1 GTSNPN and CDR2 SVGIG (reference sequence). This chain's CDR3 is CAWGRGGEQYF. As DNA, the CDR3 is TGTGCCTGGGGTAGGGGGGGCGAGCAGTACTTC.

This clone is a singleton in its sample. The chain couples TRBV2 to TRBJ1-5; 8 bases match TRBD1. This CDR3 has 12 amino acids. Unmatched junction bases numbered 1, after V lost 7 bases and J lost 5 bases. Per germline, CDR1 SNHLY and CDR2 FYNNEI. DNA for the CDR3: TGTGCCAGCAACAGGGGGGATCAGCCCCAGCATTTT. This sequence encodes CASNRGDQPQHF.

The V call is TRBV19, the J call TRBJ1-1; no firm D call. The CDR3 spans 13 residues. Trimming cost V 5 bases and J 7 bases, with 14 bases left between them. CDR1 and CDR2 (germline): LNHDA, SQIVND (reference sequence). CDR3 bases: TGTGCCAGTAGTCCGGGGATAGAACTTGAAGCTTTCTTT. This encodes CASSPGIELEAFF.

The CDR3 loop reads CATSRDWDRSEAFF. As DNA, the CDR3 is TGTGCCACCAGCAGAGATTGGGACAGATCTGAAGCTTTCTTT. The V call is TRBV15, the J call TRBJ1-1; 7 bases align to TRBD1. The V gene end was trimmed by 0 bases and the J gene end by 6 bases; junction bases not matched to a gene: 4. The CDR3 runs to 14 residues. Germline V gene data show CDR1 as LNHNV and CDR2 as YYDKDF (reference sequence).

This clone has only one observation. The V and J genes are TRBV7-8 and TRBJ2-7; weak D call: TRBD2 (6 bases). The V gene lost 5 bases and the J gene lost 3 bases, with 17 bases spanning the gap. There are 15 residues in the CDR3. The V gene's germline CDR1 is SGHVS and CDR2 FQNEAQ. CDR3 sequence (DNA): TGTGCCAGCAGCCTCAATCCGGGAGCCGTCTACGAGCAGTACTTC. It codes for CASSLNPGAVYEQYF.

The rearrangement joins TRBV9 to TRBJ2-1; TRBD2 matches 8 bases. The CDR3 is 18 amino acids. The germline V gene encodes CDR1 SGDLS and CDR2 YYNGEE. The J segment lost 7 bases and the V segment lost 0 bases, leaving 15 bases of the junction unmatched. The CDR3 spells CASSVVLPGSGSKNEQFF. The CDR3 coding sequence is TGTGCCAGCAGCGTAGTGCTGCCGGGGAGCGGGAGCAAGAATGAGCAGTTCTTC. Filled out from reference TRBV9 and TRBJ2-1, the complete variable domain reads DSGVTQTPKHLITATGQRVTLRCSPRSGDLSVYWYQQSLDQGLQFLIQYYNGEERAKGNILERFSAQQFPDLHSELNLSSLELGDSALYFCASSVVLPGSGSKNEQFFGPGTRLTVL.

J is TRBJ2-7 and V is TRBV7-2; 9 nucleotides agree with TRBD2. The CDR3 covers 15 residues. V was pared by 7 bases and J by 1 base, with 8 bases of the junction left unmatched. Germline V gene data show CDR1 as SGHTA and CDR2 as FQGNSA. The CDR3 sequence: CASTHGLARSYEQYF. In DNA, the CDR3 is TGTGCCAGCACTCACGGACTAGCGAGATCCTACGAGCAGTACTTC.

This clone was detected a few times. The chain recombines TRBV7-9 with TRBJ2-1; 9 positions match TRBD2. The CDR3 loop spans 16 amino acids. Germline V lookup: CDR1 SEHNR, CDR2 FQNEAQ (reference sequence). The junction had 12 bases not matched to a gene; V was cut back by 5 bases and J by 7 bases. CDR3: CASSAPGTSMSNEQFF. The CDR3 bases are TGTGCCAGCAGCGCTCCCGGGACTAGCATGTCGAATGAGCAGTTCTTC.

The chain has TRBV5-1 and TRBJ2-1; weak D call: TRBD2 (5 bases). The V gene lost 4 bases and the J gene lost 5 bases, with 13 bases spanning the gap. Germline values: CDR1 SGHRS, CDR2 YFSETQ. This CDR3 region has 14 residues. For the CDR3, the DNA is TGCGCCAGCAGCCTTGGGGTAGCGCACAATGAGCAGTTCTTC. Its protein is CASSLGVAHNEQFF.

The chain is built from TRBV7-8 and TRBJ2-7; TRBD1 agrees at 8 bases. Germline assignment: CDR1 SGHVS and CDR2 FQNEAQ. The CDR3 has 15 amino acids. The J segment lost 4 bases and the V segment lost 5 bases, leaving 10 bases of the junction unmatched. The DNA for the CDR3 is TGTGCCAGCAGCCTAGGACAGGGTCGTACATACGAGCAGTACTTC. Translating gives CASSLGQGRTYEQYF.